Below, 10 T cell receptor beta chains from the same sample are listed, as sequenced in a study of cytomegalovirus exposure and HLA in healthy donors. Profiling relied on immunoSEQ multiplex PCR, and the TCRdb table lists in-frame clones only, not all of them. The sample shows under 200,000 clones, nearly 90% of them seen only once. The sequenced sample was PBMCs. These receptors all stem from a young man in good health and CMV-seropositive.

This clone appeared once. The V gene is TRBV6-4, the J gene TRBJ2-1; 7 bases agree with TRBD2. V lost 2 bases and J lost 4; bases outside the gene matches: 5. Germline CDR1 MRHNA, CDR2 SNTAGT. This CDR3 spans 15 amino acids. As DNA, the CDR3 is TGTGCCAGCAGTGACCTAGCGGCCCCGTACAATGAGCAGTTCTTC. Translation gives CASSDLAAPYNEQFF.

The CDR3 protein is CASSLVAGTGPFAEQYF. The CDR3 region has the DNA TGCGCCAGCAGCTTGGTGGCCGGGACAGGCCCATTTGCCGAGCAGTACTTC. The J gene is TRBJ2-7, the V gene TRBV5-1; the match to TRBD1 covers 8 bases. CDR3 length: 17 residues. V shed 0 bases, J shed 6 bases, and the junction held 14 bases outside the gene matches. The V gene's germline CDR1 is SGHRS and CDR2 YFSETQ.

The chain recombines TRBV5-1 with TRBJ2-7; TRBD2 matches at 10 bases. With 1 base clipped from V and 2 bases from J, the junction kept 6 bases outside the gene matches. This CDR3 region has 16 residues. CDR1 and CDR2 (germline): SGHRS, YFSETQ. The CDR3 spells CASSLSVAGGPYEQYF. DNA of the CDR3: TGCGCCAGCAGCTTGTCGGTAGCGGGAGGCCCCTACGAGCAGTACTTC.

This CDR3 reads CASSLTRTGGNEQFF. CDR3 bases: TGTGCCAGCAGCTTAACCCGGACAGGGGGTAATGAGCAGTTCTTC. The gene calls are TRBV7-3 and TRBJ2-1, with 10 bases that match TRBD1. The CDR3 is made up of 15 amino acids. The junction had 3 bases not matched to a gene; V was cut back by 0 bases and J by 7 bases. Germline V lookup: CDR1 SGHTA, CDR2 FQGTGA.

This clone was picked up one time. CDR3 sequence reads: CASSRDRDTDTQYF. In DNA form, the CDR3 reads TGTGCCAGCAGCCGGGACAGAGACACAGATACGCAGTATTTT. This rearrangement joins TRBV14 to TRBJ2-3; 7 positions match TRBD1. Germline values: CDR1 SGHDN, CDR2 FVKESK. The CDR3 runs to 14 residues. The ends lost 4 bases at V and 2 bases at J; junction bases unmatched: 3. Using reference TRBV14 and TRBJ2-3 for the parts outside the CDR3, the full variable domain is EAGVTQFPSHSVIEKGQTVTLRCDPISGHDNLYWYRRVMGKEIKFLLHFVKESKQDESGMPNNRFLAERTGGTYSTLKVQPAELEDSGVYFCASSRDRDTDTQYFGPGTRLTVL.

The CDR3 sequence is CASGLAGGTDTQYF. For the CDR3, the DNA is TGTGCCAGCGGACTAGCGGGAGGCACAGATACGCAGTATTTT. The rearrangement uses TRBV2 and TRBJ2-3, with 13 bases that match TRBD2. This CDR3 is 14 amino acids long. Germline CDR1 SNHLY, CDR2 FYNNEI. The V and J ends lost 8 bases and 1 base, in that order; junction bases with no gene match: 0.

This chain joins TRBV19 and TRBJ2-2; 8 bases are a match to TRBD2. Germline CDR1 reads LNHDA; CDR2 reads SQIVND (reference sequence). This CDR3 spans 13 amino acids. Trimming took 9 bases from V and 8 from J; bases not matched to a gene: 8. The CDR3 is CASLQRESGELFF. Here the CDR3 DNA reads TGTGCCAGCTTACAGCGGGAGTCTGGGGAGCTGTTTTTT.

This rearrangement joins TRBV6-1 to TRBJ2-5, with unresolved D. Trimming pared 5 bases from V and 2 bases from J, leaving 3 bases between. CDR1 is MNHNS and CDR2 is SASEGT in the germline V gene. This CDR3 spans 11 amino acids. CDR3 sequence reads: CASSSQETQYF. CDR3 nucleotide sequence: TGTGCCAGCAGTTCACAAGAGACCCAGTACTTC.

V gene TRBV5-4 combines with J gene TRBJ2-1; 7 bases align to TRBD1. From germline, CDR1 is SGHNT and CDR2 YYREEE (reference sequence). There are 14 residues in the CDR3. Trimming at V came to 2 bases and at J to 3 bases, leaving 2 bases not matched to a gene. The CDR3 DNA is TGTGCCAGCAGCTTACAGGGGAACTACAATGAGCAGTTCTTC. This gives the protein CASSLQGNYNEQFF. The whole variable domain, remainder taken from reference TRBV5-4 and TRBJ2-1, is ETGVTQSPTHLIKTRGQQVTLRCSSQSGHNTVSWYQQALGQGPQFIFQYYREEENGRGNFPPRFSGLQFPNYSSELNVNALELDDSALYLCASSLQGNYNEQFFGPGTRLTVL.

This chain uses TRBV15 with TRBJ2-1; 8 nucleotides match TRBD2. Per the germline V gene, CDR1 is LNHNV and CDR2 is YYDKDF (reference sequence). The CDR3 runs 14 residues. Trimming cost V 6 bases and J 9 bases; bases outside gene matches: 10. The CDR3 DNA reads TGTGCCACCAGTCTTGTCTTACTAGCGGTTGAGCAGTTCTTC. Translating it yields CATSLVLLAVEQFF.